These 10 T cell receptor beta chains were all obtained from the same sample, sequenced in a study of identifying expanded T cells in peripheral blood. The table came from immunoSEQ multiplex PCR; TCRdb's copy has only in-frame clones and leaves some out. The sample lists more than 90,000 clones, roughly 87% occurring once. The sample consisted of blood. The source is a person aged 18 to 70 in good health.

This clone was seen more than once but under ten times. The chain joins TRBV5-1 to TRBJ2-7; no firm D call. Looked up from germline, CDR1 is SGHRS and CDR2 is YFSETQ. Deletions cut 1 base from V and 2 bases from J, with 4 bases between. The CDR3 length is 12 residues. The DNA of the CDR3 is TGCGCCAGCAGCTTGAGGACCTACGAGCAGTACTTC. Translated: CASSLRTYEQYF.

Here the CDR3 reads CASPEGAGGLGKQFF. The CDR3 DNA sequence: TGTGCCAGCCCTGAGGGGGCTGGGGGGTTGGGGAAGCAGTTCTTC. This sequence joins TRBV2 and TRBJ2-1, with TRBD1 as a possible D gene (7 bases). In germline, CDR1 is SNHLY, CDR2 FYNNEI. CDR3 length: 15 amino acids. V dropped 8 bases and J dropped 11 bases, with 25 bases sitting between them.

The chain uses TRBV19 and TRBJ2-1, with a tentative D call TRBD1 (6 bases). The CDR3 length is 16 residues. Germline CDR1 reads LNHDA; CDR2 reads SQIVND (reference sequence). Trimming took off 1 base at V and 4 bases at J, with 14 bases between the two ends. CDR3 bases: TGTGCCAGTAGTATAGTTCCCCAAACAGGGTACAATGAGCAGTTCTTC. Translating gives CASSIVPQTGYNEQFF.

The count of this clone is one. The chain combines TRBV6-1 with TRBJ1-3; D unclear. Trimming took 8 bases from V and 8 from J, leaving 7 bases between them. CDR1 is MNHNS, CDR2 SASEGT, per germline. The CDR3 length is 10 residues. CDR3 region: CASGVDTIYF. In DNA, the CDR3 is TGTGCCAGCGGGGTGGACACCATATATTTT.

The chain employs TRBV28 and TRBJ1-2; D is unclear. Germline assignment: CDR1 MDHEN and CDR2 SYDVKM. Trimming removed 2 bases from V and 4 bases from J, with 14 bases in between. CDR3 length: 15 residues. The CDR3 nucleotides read TGTGCCAGCAGTTTACTGTCAGACAACTTCTATGGCTACACCTTC. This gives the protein CASSLLSDNFYGYTF.

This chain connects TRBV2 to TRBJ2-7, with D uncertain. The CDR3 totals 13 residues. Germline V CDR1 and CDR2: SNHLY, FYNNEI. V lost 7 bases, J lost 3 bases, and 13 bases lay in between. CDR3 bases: TGTGCCAGCACCCTCTCTCCTCTCTACGAGCAGTACTTC. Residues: CASTLSPLYEQYF.

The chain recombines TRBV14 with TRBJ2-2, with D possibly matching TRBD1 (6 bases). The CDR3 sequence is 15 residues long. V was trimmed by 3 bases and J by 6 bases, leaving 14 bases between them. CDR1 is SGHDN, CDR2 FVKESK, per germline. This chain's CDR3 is CASSHLAGAPGELFF. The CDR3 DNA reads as TGTGCCAGCAGCCACCTGGCAGGGGCACCCGGGGAGCTGTTTTTT. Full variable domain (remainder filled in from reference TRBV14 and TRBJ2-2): EAGVTQFPSHSVIEKGQTVTLRCDPISGHDNLYWYRRVMGKEIKFLLHFVKESKQDESGMPNNRFLAERTGGTYSTLKVQPAELEDSGVYFCASSHLAGAPGELFFGEGSRLTVL.

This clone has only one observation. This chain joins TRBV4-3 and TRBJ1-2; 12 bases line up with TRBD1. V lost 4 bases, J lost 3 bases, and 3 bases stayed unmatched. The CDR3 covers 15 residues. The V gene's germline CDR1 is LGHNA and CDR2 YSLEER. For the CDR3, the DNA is TGCGCCAGCAGCCCCGGGACAGGGGGCGACTATGGCTACACCTTC. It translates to CASSPGTGGDYGYTF.

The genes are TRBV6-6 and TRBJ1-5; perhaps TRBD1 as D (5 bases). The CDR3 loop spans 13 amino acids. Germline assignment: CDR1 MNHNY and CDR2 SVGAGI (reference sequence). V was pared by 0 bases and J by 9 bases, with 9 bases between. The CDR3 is CASSYSGAWPQHF. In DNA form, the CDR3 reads TGTGCCAGCAGTTACTCAGGGGCATGGCCCCAGCATTTT.

The CDR3 region is CASSLTGDGYEQYF. The CDR3 nucleotides are TGTGCCAGCAGCTTAACGGGCGATGGCTACGAGCAGTACTTC. V is TRBV7-9 and J is TRBJ2-7, with no clear D. The CDR3 consists of 14 residues. V was pared by 2 bases and J by 3 bases, with 11 bases between. CDR1 SEHNR and CDR2 FQNEAQ come from the germline V gene (reference sequence).